The present entry profiles one TCR beta chain with its context. Its specificity is unknown. This entry comes from a study of T cell responses to AZD1222 COVID-19 vaccine. Second-dose schedules of about 4 or about 12 weeks were combined. Study-level results: Females outnumbered males among donors, who were mostly white British; clonal diversity was possibly underestimated. After the peak T cell response, and only then, were repertoires sampled. Two doses of AZD1222 preceded a rise in Spike-specific TCR breadth and depth.

Sequencing used immunoSEQ multiplex PCR; TCRdb keeps in-frame clones, though not all of them. The top ten clones hold about 51% of a sample with 78,000 or so clones, around three quarters of them seen once. This specimen was peripheral blood, taken 28 days after the second AZD1222 dose. The sequence was collected from an adult who received the AZD1222 COVID-19 vaccine.

The DNA of the CDR3 is TGTGCCAGCAGCCAAGACGCCAGGCCTGGGCAGCCCCAGCATTTT. Protein sequence: CASSQDARPGQPQHF. The chain couples TRBV3-1 (or the pseudogene TRBV3-2) to TRBJ1-5; D uncertain. The CDR3 extends over 15 amino acids. Germline CDR1 LGHDT, CDR2 YNNKEL (reference sequence). The germline V and J ends were trimmed by 0 bases and 7 bases, with 13 bases remaining between them.